This T cell receptor beta chain was profiled in a study of cytomegalovirus exposure and HLA in healthy donors (dated by TCRdb to about 2017). As for the study more broadly: An earlier analysis of roughly 570 of the donors reported 276 Gb of sequence data and 117 million unique TCR beta sequences obtained from around 170 million T cells. About 300 gigabases of sequencing data and around 88 million unique TCR sequences made up an early release that covered approximately 620 HLA-typed donors. The genetic ancestry cluster associated with self-reported Caucasian donors included approximately 85% of the 300 to 450 genotyped donors. The aim of the study was to test whether cataloging public T cell receptors could identify signatures of past pathogen exposure. The T cell repertoires of 666 subjects were profiled by immunosequencing and related to cytomegalovirus serostatus. A separate validation cohort of over a hundred different subjects was used in addition to the approximately 700-subject first cohort. High-throughput TCR immunosequencing, statistical association of individual TCRs with disease status, and machine learning were combined to predict cytomegalovirus infection status. A later analysis re-examined previously published TCR beta repertoires from around 670 donors and added high-resolution HLA genotyping to investigate patterns of TCR occurrence. Rather than drawing on any new phenotypic data, the later analysis identified candidate immune exposures from TCR beta sequences and the way those sequences occurred across donors. In an earlier analysis of several hundred of the donors, high-throughput TCR beta sequencing was used to judge whether each TCR beta V gene segment behaved as functional or pseudogenic. Donor age, sex, ethnicity and CMV serostatus were collected together with the repertoire data. A later genetic analysis took genome-wide SNP genotypes for about 60% of the roughly 670 donors and used that subset as a discovery cohort. All discovery cohort repertoires had been generated on a single sequencing platform. HLA typing covered class I and class II loci at four-digit resolution. Typing coverage varied by locus: roughly 620-640 donors for A, B, C, DRB1 and DQB1; some 520 for DQA1; more than 600 for DPA1; roughly 450 for DPB1. Five DR-DQ haplotypes were handled as single units for association and clustering because linkage in the cohort was strong. Among around 400 genotyped donors of the cohort, an average of approximately 220,000 unique TCR beta nucleotide sequences was sequenced per donor, of which about 19% were non-productive. Paper-wide results and their limitations: The authors suggested that the approach could potentially be extended to other disease states and immunological phenotypes. Roughly uniform sequencing depth across donors was assumed in presence/absence analyses, although this assumption may not hold. Linkage disequilibrium might explain the correlated functional status among segregating V segments, but an unknown experimental factor could not be excluded. Broadly in line with IMGT annotations, most TCR beta V segments showed up in productive rearrangements about 87% or about 30% of the time in an earlier analysis of 587 of the donors. The classifier was reported to diagnose cytomegalovirus status with high specificity and sensitivity in both the original and validation cohorts. Some IMGT-functional V segments, including TRBV6-2 and TRBV6-3, could not be distinguished by the 87-base-pair reads and were therefore excluded. In a later analysis, 16,951 TCR beta sequences were associated with specific HLA alleles at a false discovery rate of 0.05. CMV serostatus was the only immune exposure information available for the cohort. In a later genetic analysis, a missense DCLRE1C variant was associated with V-gene and J-gene trimming of TCR beta chains, and the association was replicated in an independent cohort. While some public TCRs were present in many individuals, most TCR sequences turned up only very rarely across donors. In a later analysis, most CMV-associated TCR beta chains were found to appear HLA-restricted, with HLA associations seemingly driven largely by CMV exposure. A cluster of highly shared sequence variants was judged likely to be a technical artifact of the sequencing pipeline. Only TCR beta chains were sequenced in this cohort, and the absence of alpha or paired-chain data limited detectable features. Because counts were too low, some 17 rarely observed V segments, including chromosome 9 orphons, were excluded from the earlier analysis of a few hundred of the donors. Strong co-occurrence of HLA alleles, especially DR and DQ, made assigning TCR associations to individual alleles difficult. Because HLA typing was missing for some donors at each locus, association tests included only the typed subset. In a later analysis, several top co-occurrence clusters were reported to appear linked to parvovirus B19, influenza, CMV and Epstein-Barr virus. Compared with equally common non-associated chains, HLA-associated TCR beta chains in a later analysis were more clonally expanded and had lower generation probabilities. In a later genetic analysis, fewer N-insertions in productive TCRs were reported among donors in an Asian-associated ancestry cluster than the roughly 710-donor mean. A total of about 180 TCR beta chains were listed by the study as associated with cytomegalovirus. A few of the identified cytomegalovirus-associated TCR beta chains were confirmed in vitro to be specific for cytomegalovirus antigens. A later analysis found that TCR association rates varied across HLA loci, with DRB1 alleles showing the most associated TCRs and HLA-C alleles the fewest. A further reported finding was that TCR beta sequences accurately predicted the HLA-A and HLA-B alleles for most subjects in the first cohort.

Of note for this clone: Its antigen specificity is not known. Base qualities are not recorded, but no much larger clone differs from it by a single base.

The CDR3 starts with the cysteine, ends with the phenylalanine, and has 15 residues. This entry keeps only the CDR3 DNA: 45 bases, framed from base 1. The germline V gene gives CDR1 as MDHEN and CDR2 as SYDVKM. At the junction V is shortened by 7 bases and J by 0 bases, with 15 bases in between. Libraries were built with the immunoSEQ multiplex PCR assay. For the multiplex PCR, a mixture combining 60 forward primers for TCR Vbeta segments and 13 reverse primers for TCR Jbeta segments was used. A multiplex PCR assay on genomic DNA amplified the CDR3 region of rearranged TCR beta genes. The amplified TCR beta libraries were sequenced on the Illumina HiSeq System as 87-base-pair reads. In the source study's methods: In a later analysis, tens of millions of unique TCR beta chains were counted across the roughly 670 repertoires, and roughly 9.9 million of these chains were shared by at least two donors. Raw reads were error-corrected and collapsed into unique sequences with a nearest-neighbor algorithm that merged closely related sequences to remove PCR and sequencing errors. V, D and J gene segments were assigned by aligning CDR3 sequences to IMGT reference sequences. Each retained sequence needed at least a six-nucleotide match to both a V gene segment and a J gene segment. Rearrangements were called productive when the CDR3 lacked stop codons and stayed in frame with V and J; all others were non-productive. Following IMGT convention, CDR3 was defined as the stretch from the second conserved V-encoded cysteine up to the conserved J-encoded phenylalanine. In an earlier analysis of 500 to 650 of the donors, sequences lacking an unambiguous match to a single V gene segment were excluded. In an earlier analysis of roughly 600 of the donors, a V segment was called functional when productive rearrangements were above 56.7%, and segregating when the standard deviation between donors exceeded 5%. A statistical classification framework was developed to diagnose cytomegalovirus status using the catalog of TCR beta chain sequences. A later analysis assigned V and J genes by comparing TCR nucleotide sequences with IMGT/GENE-DB human TR gene sequences. A later analysis assigned CDR3 sequences and most-parsimonious VDJ recombination scenarios with the TCRdist pipeline. In a later analysis, every TCR beta chain was defined by the combination of its CDR3 amino acid sequence and its V-gene family, and reads without a unique V-gene family were dropped. As a way to deal with suspected cross-contamination and a sequencing artifact, a later analysis dropped roughly 600 nucleotide sequences that were highly shared and had low generation probability. In a later analysis, a clonal expansion index was calculated for each public chain from normalized within-repertoire ranks of inferred template counts. In a later analysis, generation probabilities were computed using a VDJ recombination model fitted to out-of-frame rearrangements, and the results were checked against IGoR. In a later analysis, TCR-TCR, TCR-HLA and TCR-CMV co-occurrence was scored with hypergeometric tests, and a repertoire-size bias correction was applied to TCR pairs. In a later analysis, false discovery rates were estimated by permuting HLA or CMV assignments 20 times. In a later analysis, co-occurring TCRs were grouped using DBSCAN, and TCRdist sequence similarity was added for clustering within HLA-allele-positive subsets. Repertoires with fewer than 30,000 or more than 120,000 public chains were left out of co-occurrence clustering, as were about 5 repertoires with anomalous nucleotide sharing. TCRdb mirrors the immuneACCESS table, restricted to in-frame sequences. Some clones are absent from its copies; in checked studies, under half trace to an unresolved V gene, and the reason for the others is unknown. V, J and clone size are taken as reported in that table, and D and trimming were inferred from the DNA itself. This sample is represented by around 130,000 clones; 81% of them were singletons. The ten largest make up 0.7% of the sample.

The cohort comprised 670 or so healthy bone marrow donors. All cohort members were sampled while nominally healthy, although unrecorded immune exposures were likely present. The donor tested CMV seronegative and was one of the 352 seronegative cohort members. Each donor provided a peripheral blood sample, and peripheral blood mononuclear cells were used for TCR beta sequencing. Genomic DNA was extracted from the blood cell samples with the Qiagen DNeasy Blood Extraction Kit. The rearrangement combines TRBV28 with TRBJ1-2, and possibly TRBD1, on 6 matching bases. Sequenced material: PBMCs. This TCR came from a man between 18 and 35 years old in good health and CMV-seronegative. In nucleotides, the sequence is TGTGCCAGCACCCTACTGCAGGGGCCTAACTATGGCTACACCTTC. It specifies CASTLLQGPNYGYTF.